These T cell receptor beta chains were read from a single sample in a study of blood T cell repertoires in COVID-19. The method was immunoSEQ multiplex PCR; TCRdb's version includes in-frame clones alone and lacks a portion of them. The profile covers nearly 350,000 clones, with 88% appearing a single time and approximately 7.3% taken by the ten largest. Sequences were obtained from peripheral blood. The receptors were sampled from a woman between 70 and 85 years old with COVID-19, enrolled during active disease. Each CDR3 is given without its conserved first and last residue. D genes are given only for firm matches.

cdr3_length d_call v_call cdr3_aa
13 - TRBV2 ASSDSGARTDTQY
12 - TRBV18 ASSPQISGNTIY
13 TRBD1 TRBV25-1 ASSLPGDRGYEQY
12 - TRBV5-1 ASSSGGNQETQY
13 - TRBV4-3 ASSQDGSTNEKLF
11 - TRBV19 ASSMKGMYGYT
16 - TRBV30 ASTGRGFTLRSGNTIY
14 TRBD2 TRBV7-2 ASSLVASGGTDTQY
15 - TRBV12-5 ASGLVRFGSGANVLT
12 TRBD1 TRBV28 ASTPTGVQYGYT
11 TRBD1 TRBV7-9 ASGQGRWETQY
12 - TRBV19 ASSPDSWNQPQH
11 - TRBV24-1 AIQPSGNQPQH
13 TRBD1 TRBV24-1 ATSEGDRQNTEAF
15 TRBD2 TRBV14 ASSQDRGTSLKDEQY
13 - TRBV5-1 ASSLSAEGNYGYT
17 - TRBV30 AWIHQGSESVANTGELF
10 - TRBV3-1/TRBV3-2 ASSLERNEQF
9 - TRBV12-3/TRBV12-4 ASSLMRGSF
13 TRBD2 TRBV9 ASSHAGVNTGELF
13 TRBD1 TRBV9 ASSASGTANYGYT
11 - TRBV5-4 ASSLDRVAEAF
16 TRBD1 TRBV27 ASSPPVYSTGERDTQY
13 TRBD1 TRBV25-1 ASSDGGGQGVGYT
8 - TRBV10-3 AAGGAGYT
13 TRBD1 TRBV18 ASSPPYRGDYGYT
12 TRBD1 TRBV11-2 ASRWTGMNTEAF
11 - TRBV5-1 ASSLGQGDPAF